Following are 10 T cell receptor beta chains from one sample sequenced in a study of patients and donors after allogeneic stem cell transplantation (dated by TCRdb to the early 2020s). Library preparation employed RT-PCR. Sequenced on a NextSeq 550. The public reads were quality trimmed at Q25 with fastp and then assembled into clones with MiXCR by TCRdb, keeping productive beta chains. Entries that share a CDR3 protein sequence are merged under the most common genes and DNA. This sample holds approximately 1,500 distinct CDR3 sequences; roughly 18% were observed only once. The biggest ten clones account for roughly 58% of the sample. The sequencing sample was made of blood, either unsorted or a sorted T cell fraction (not recorded which). Every receptor here comes from a human donor who was either an allogeneic HSCT recipient or a stem cell or donor lymphocyte infusion donor (not recorded which). It is not recorded whose cells these are; they may come from a transplant donor.

The chain recombines TRBV9 with TRBJ2-3; 10 nucleotides match TRBD2. After removal of 3 bases from V and 4 bases from J, the junction contained 5 bases not matched to a gene. The CDR3 is 15 amino acids. CDR1 is SGDLS and CDR2 is YYNGEE in the germline V gene. DNA for the CDR3: TGTGCCAGCAGCGCGACTAGCGGGCGATCAGATACGCAGTATTTT. Translated, it gives CASSATSGRSDTQYF.

V and J are TRBV19 and TRBJ1-1; 7 bases fit TRBD1. Germline CDR1 and CDR2: LNHDA and SQIVND (reference sequence). CDR3 size: 14 residues. V shed 6 bases, J shed 2 bases, and the junction held 6 bases outside the gene matches. CDR3 amino acids: CASSPTGKNTEAFF. In DNA form, the CDR3 reads TGTGCCAGTAGCCCGACAGGGAAAAACACTGAAGCTTTCTTT.

The rearrangement links TRBV5-1 to TRBJ1-4, with D perhaps TRBD1 (5 bases). CDR1 and CDR2 from the germline V gene are SGHRS and YFSETQ. The CDR3 extends over 13 amino acids. Trimming took off 4 bases at V and 11 bases at J, with 15 bases between the two ends. CDR3 sequence reads: CASSGGVGGKLFF. The CDR3, as DNA: TGCGCCAGCAGCGGAGGGGTTGGCGGTAAACTGTTTTTT.

DNA of the CDR3: TGCAGTGCCGAAGGTGATGCCGGGGAGCTGTTTTTT. The encoded protein is CSAEGDAGELFF. The chain links TRBV20-1 to TRBJ2-2; the D is unclear. This CDR3 is 12 amino acids long. From germline, CDR1 is DFQATT and CDR2 SNEGSKA (reference sequence). V lost 6 bases to trimming and J lost 6 bases, with 11 bases between them.

By share, this clonotype counts as medium-sized. V is TRBV7-9 and J is TRBJ1-5; D may be TRBD1 (6 bases). V lost 3 bases to trimming and J lost 6 bases, with 6 bases between them. This CDR3 contains 12 residues. In germline, CDR1 is SEHNR, CDR2 FQNEAQ (reference sequence). The CDR3 bases are TGTGCCAGCAGCTTGGGGGCTCAGCCCCAGCATTTT. It encodes CASSLGAQPQHF.

The CDR3 DNA follows: TGTGCCAGCAGCCTCCTATTTCGCACCTACAATGAGCAGTTCTTC. Translating it yields CASSLLFRTYNEQFF. The chain carries TRBV7-2 and TRBJ2-1, with D uncertain. The CDR3 extends over 15 amino acids. CDR1 SGHTA and CDR2 FQGNSA come from the germline V gene. V lost 5 bases and J lost 2, with 13 bases in between. Based on the CDR3 plus reference TRBV7-2 and TRBJ2-1, the full variable domain is GAGVSQSPSNKVTEKGKDVELRCDPISGHTALYWYRQSLGQGLEFLIYFQGNSAPDKSGLPSDRFSAERTGGSVSTLTIQRTQQEDSAVYLCASSLLFRTYNEQFFGPGTRLTVL.

The sample holds many counts of this clonotype. The chain has TRBV10-3 and TRBJ2-1; D remains ambiguous. CDR1 and CDR2 from the germline V gene are ENHRY and SYGVKD. CDR3 length equals 11 residues. V was clipped by 11 bases and J by 4 bases, with 9 bases between them. The CDR3 loop reads CAVAEYNEQFF. CDR3 coding DNA: TGTGCCGTCGCGGAGTACAATGAGCAGTTCTTC.

This clonotype appeared once. The chain couples TRBV6-2 or TRBV6-3 to TRBJ1-1, with D perhaps TRBD1 (6 bases). The CDR3 is 18 amino acids. Germline loops: CDR1 MNHEY, CDR2 SVGEGT. Trimming removed 7 bases at V and 1 base at J, with 25 bases between. DNA for the CDR3: TGTGCCAGCACTAAACGGAGTCCGGGGGCGATTTGGAACACTGAAGCTTTCTTT. This gives the protein CASTKRSPGAIWNTEAFF.

This chain joins TRBV7-2 and TRBJ2-3; D remains ambiguous. CDR1 is SGHTA, CDR2 FQGNSA, per germline. This CDR3 is 13 amino acids long. V was clipped by 3 bases and J by 0 bases, with 4 bases between them. CDR3 residues: CASSFPSTDTQYF. The CDR3 nucleotides read TGTGCCAGCAGCTTCCCAAGCACAGATACGCAGTATTTT.

This clonotype was detected many times. V gene TRBV7-9 combines with J gene TRBJ1-4; D not certain. Germline assignment: CDR1 SEHNR and CDR2 FQNEAQ (reference sequence). Trimming cost V 1 base and J 6 bases, with 15 bases left between them. This CDR3 is 16 amino acids long. The CDR3 region has the DNA TGTGCCAGCAGCTTAGGTCTGCCGGCGGTTTATGAAAAACTGTTTTTT. This sequence encodes CASSLGLPAVYEKLFF.